Below, one T cell receptor (beta chain) is given with its context. No cognate antigen has been identified for it. This could be a read error, since a much larger clone is one nucleotide away. The source of the sample is a study of T cell repertoires in cytomegalovirus infection (dated by TCRdb to the late 2010s). In the study overall: Peptide stimulations targeted recently identified HLA-C-restricted CMV epitopes, whose presentation resists viral immunomodulation, together with well-studied HLA-B-restricted epitopes. The HLA type of each donor mattered for the analysis, because public TCR beta signatures pointed to carriage of CMV infection along with the matching HLA type.

In the paper's terms, the treatment or condition label means: in vitro stimulation with specific CMV peptide epitopes to enrich CMV-specific T cells. The germline V gene sets CDR1 to MNHNS and CDR2 to SASEGT. From the cysteine up to the phenylalanine, the CDR3 has a length of 15 residues. Solely the CDR3 DNA is kept, with 45 bases framed from the first base. Here is what the overall study found, with its caveats: Cumulative frequency of public TCR beta family members discriminated carriers of CMV infection plus the relevant HLA type in this cohort and an independent approximately 370-donor cohort. The ex vivo response was dominated by HLA-C-restricted CMV-specific TCR beta clonotypes, and the single most frequent clonotype in two of eight donors was supplied by these HLA-C-restricted clonotypes.

The sequencing machine was an Illumina HiSeq 1500. Starting from the raw public reads, TCRdb applied fastp trimming at Q25, assembled clones with MiXCR and retained in-frame beta chains. Records with the same CDR3 protein are collapsed into one entry carrying the most frequent genes and DNA. The sample data list some 900,000 distinct CDR3 sequences, and about 33% of these were observed just once. Of the sample, under 15% falls within the top ten clones. The sequencing used cultured CD8+ T cells from PBMCs, collected from culture after CMV antigen stimulation. This TCR came from a human donor in good health (CMV status not recorded). Some clones in this sample may be carry-over from other donors' samples. The chain links TRBV6-1 with TRBJ2-1; the junction holds 9 bases that match TRBD2. DNA sequence: TGTGCCTCGTTCCCACTAGCGGGTTACCACAATGAGCAGTTATTC. The translation is CASFPLAGYHNEQLF.